The clone carrying this T cell receptor beta chain was counted only a few times. Its antigen is unknown. The sample belongs to a study of blood T cells in healthy people across ages. The CDR3 contains 15 residues. Germline CDR1 is SGDLS and CDR2 is YYNGEE. V gave up 0 bases and J gave up 6 bases, with 12 bases separating them. Donors were healthy Caucasian individuals from Russia aged about 6 to 100. Combining a sample-barcoded 5' primer with a J-beta primer mix, a second PCR ran for about 7 to 12 cycles. TCRdb passed the 5' RACE reads through MiXCR, listing each CDR3 protein once. Of roughly 700,000 distinct CDR3 sequences in the sample, roughly 25% were seen once. Study-wide results and limits: PBMCs left unsorted prevented a conclusive naive versus antigen-experienced comparison. In these data, TCR beta diversity tracked strongly with naive T cell percentage.

This sample was shared with a second study, whose subject was T cells of mothers and their children. This second study says: Addition of sample barcodes and 2-4 random nucleotides occurred through the M1S primer of the second PCR.

This clonotype was sampled from a boy aged 5-17 years in good health. The chain couples TRBV9 to TRBJ2-2; no definite D call. Input material: blood. This CDR3 reads CASSVDSLRAGELFF. The CDR3 DNA reads as TGTGCCAGCAGCGTAGATAGTTTACGGGCCGGGGAGCTGTTTTTT. Combining the CDR3 with reference TRBV9 and TRBJ2-2 gives the whole variable domain DSGVTQTPKHLITATGQRVTLRCSPRSGDLSVYWYQQSLDQGLQFLIQYYNGEERAKGNILERFSAQQFPDLHSELNLSSLELGDSALYFCASSVDSLRAGELFFGEGSRLTVL.